This entry is about one TCR beta chain. Repertoires were generated with immunoSEQ multiplex PCR, while TCRdb's copy carries only in-frame clones and drops some. There are roughly 170,000 clones in the sample; about 80% occur only once, and about 12% lies in the top ten. The source of the sample is a study of blood T cell repertoires in COVID-19. In terms of age and location, participants ranged from roughly 18 to 89 years and lived in around 22 US areas. Categorization into cohorts depended on clinical history that participants reported. Cohort 3 recovered donors had two negative PCRs, clearance, or symptom resolution. Germline assignment: CDR1 SGHNT and CDR2 YYREEE (reference sequence). V lost 4 bases to trimming and J lost 4 bases; unmatched junction nucleotides: 5. CDR3 length: 15 residues.

V usage is TRBV5-4 and J usage is TRBJ1-3, with TRBD1 identical over 10 bases. The material sequenced was PBMCs or T cells enriched from blood (not recorded which). The receptor was derived from a man aged 45-65 years who had recovered from COVID-19. As DNA, the CDR3 is TGTGCCAGCAGCGTCGACAGGGGGCACGGAAACACCATATATTTT. This codes for CASSVDRGHGNTIYF.